This T cell receptor beta chain came from a study of blood T cell repertoires in COVID-19. About the research overall: Sites in the United States, Italy and Spain provided acute and convalescent COVID-19 samples.

Losses at the gene ends were 5 bases for V and 3 bases for J; bases not matched to a gene: 9. Germline CDR1 reads SGHTA; CDR2 reads FQGNSA. CDR3 size: 16 residues. The method was immunoSEQ multiplex PCR; TCRdb's version includes in-frame clones alone and lacks a portion of them. The table includes about 240,000 clones, approximately 82% detected once. The material sequenced was peripheral blood. The genes are TRBV7-2 and TRBJ2-2; 7 bases are a match to TRBD2. The clonotype comes from a woman aged 18-29 years with acute or convalescent COVID-19. CDR3 sequence (DNA): TGTGCCAGCAGCCGCGGCGGGGGAGTGTACACCGGGGAGCTGTTTTTT. As protein: CASSRGGGVYTGELFF.